The 23 T cell receptor beta chains reported below all come from one sample, sequenced in a study of technical replicates of blood from a handful of donors. Data came from immunoSEQ multiplex PCR; TCRdb stores just in-frame clones and leaves some out. The sample gives more than 10,000 clones, approximately 86% of which show up once; about an eighth is in the top ten. The sample consisted of PBMCs. Source of these receptors: a human donor in good health.

The V gene is TRBV5-6, the J gene TRBJ2-2, with TRBD2 matching over 7 bases. Germline lookup yields CDR1 SGHDT and CDR2 YYEEEE. The CDR3 spans 16 residues. V was clipped by 1 base and J by 4 bases; unmatched bases: 7. This CDR3 reads CASSLLSREITGELFF. The DNA for the CDR3 is TGTGCCAGCAGCTTGTTATCGCGGGAGATCACCGGGGAGCTGTTTTTT.

This clone was recorded a few times. V gene TRBV28 combines with J gene TRBJ1-1; 10 bases line up with TRBD1. Per the germline V gene, CDR1 is MDHEN and CDR2 is SYDVKM. Trimming cost V 1 base and J 1 base; bases outside gene matches: 21. The CDR3 sequence is 22 residues long. The CDR3 protein is CASSLLASAGQGLVLENTEAFF. The CDR3 DNA sequence: TGTGCCAGCAGTTTATTAGCTTCGGCGGGACAGGGGTTGGTTTTGGAGAACACTGAAGCTTTCTTT.

The V and J genes are TRBV6-4 and TRBJ2-2; perhaps TRBD1 as D (5 bases). Trimming removed 2 bases from V and 4 bases from J, with 5 bases in between. Germline V lookup: CDR1 MRHNA, CDR2 SNTAGT. The length of the CDR3 is 13 residues. This CDR3 reads CASSDRGTGELFF. CDR3 coding DNA: TGTGCCAGCAGTGACAGGGGCACCGGGGAGCTGTTTTTT.

V is TRBV2 and J is TRBJ1-1, with D unresolved. The V gene's germline CDR1 is SNHLY and CDR2 FYNNEI. The CDR3 totals 15 residues. Between the trimmed V and J ends, which lost 3 bases and 1 base, there was a span of 12 bases. For the CDR3, the DNA is TGTGCCAGCAGTGAGCGTAAGCCGAAGAACACTGAAGCTTTCTTT. Translating gives CASSERKPKNTEAFF. Supplemented by reference TRBV2 and TRBJ1-1, the full variable domain reads EPEVTQTPSHQVTQMGQEVILRCVPISNHLYFYWYRQILGQKVEFLVSFYNNEISEKSEIFDDQFSVERPDGSNFTLKIRSTKLEDSAMYFCASSERKPKNTEAFFGQGTRLTVV.

This clone appeared a few times. This chain uses TRBV29-1 with TRBJ1-5, with unresolved D. Between the trimmed V and J ends, which lost 4 bases and 4 bases, there was a span of 8 bases. Germline-derived CDR1 and CDR2 are SQVTM and ANQGSEA. This CDR3 has 12 amino acids. In DNA form, the CDR3 reads TGCAGCGTTGGGGGAGGGAATCAGCCCCAGCATTTT. Protein: CSVGGGNQPQHF. The full variable domain, in which reference TRBV29-1 and TRBJ1-5 provide the parts outside the CDR3, is SAVISQKPSRDICQRGTSLTIQCQVDSQVTMMFWYRQQPGQSLTLIATANQGSEATYESGFVIDKFPISRPNLTFSTLTVSNMSPEDSSIYLCSVGGGNQPQHFGDGTRLSIL.

The chain uses TRBV5-1 and TRBJ2-5, with 9 bases matching TRBD2. This CDR3 region has 14 residues. CDR1 and CDR2 from the germline V gene are SGHRS and YFSETQ. V trimming: 4 bases; J trimming: 5 bases; junction bases outside the gene matches: 6. The CDR3 region is CASSGGREGETQYF. CDR3 nucleotides: TGCGCCAGCAGCGGAGGGCGGGAGGGGGAGACCCAGTACTTC.

The V and J genes are TRBV10-3 and TRBJ2-1; 13 bases map to TRBD2. CDR1 and CDR2 from the germline V gene are ENHRY and SYGVKD. V was pared by 2 bases and J by 7 bases, with 5 bases of the junction left unmatched. CDR3 length: 16 amino acids. The CDR3 loop is CAISETSGRDANEQFF. The DNA for the CDR3 is TGTGCCATCAGTGAGACTAGCGGGAGGGACGCAAATGAGCAGTTCTTC.

This rearrangement joins TRBV4-2 to TRBJ2-2; tentative D call: TRBD2 (6 bases). This CDR3 is built from 15 residues. Germline CDR1 is LGHNA and CDR2 is YNFKEQ. Trimming took off 0 bases at V and 9 bases at J, with 14 bases between the two ends. The CDR3 DNA is TGTGCCAGCAGCCAAGATGTGGTAGCGGCCAGGGAGCTGTTTTTT. Protein sequence: CASSQDVVAARELFF.

The chain is built from TRBV6-6 and TRBJ2-4; D not resolved. Trimming removed 7 bases at V and 2 bases at J, with 9 bases between. Germline loops: CDR1 MNHNY, CDR2 SVGAGI (reference sequence). The CDR3 has 13 residues. The chain's CDR3 is CASTDNTKNIQYF. CDR3 sequence (DNA): TGTGCCAGCACCGACAATACCAAAAACATTCAGTACTTC.

This chain uses TRBV9 with TRBJ2-7; D is ambiguous. The CDR3 runs 13 residues. Germline V gene lookup returns CDR1 SGDLS and CDR2 YYNGEE. Trimming shortened V by 0 bases and J by 1 base, and 5 bases separated the two germline ends. The CDR3 spells CASSVGVSYEQYF. In DNA, the CDR3 is TGTGCCAGCAGCGTAGGCGTTTCCTACGAGCAGTACTTC.

The chain joins TRBV28 to TRBJ2-2; TRBD1 aligns across 7 bases. This CDR3 spans 15 amino acids. V lost 7 bases, J lost 6 bases, and 11 bases stayed unmatched. Per germline, CDR1 MDHEN and CDR2 SYDVKM. The DNA of the CDR3 is TGTGCCAGCAATGAGGCATTTGGACAGGCCGGGGAGCTGTTTTTT. Translated: CASNEAFGQAGELFF. Using reference TRBV28 and TRBJ2-2 for the parts outside the CDR3, the full variable domain is DVKVTQSSRYLVKRTGEKVFLECVQDMDHENMFWYRQDPGLGLRLIYFSYDVKMKEKGDIPEGYSVSREKKERFSLILESASTNQTSMYLCASNEAFGQAGELFFGEGSRLTVL.

This chain connects TRBV19 to TRBJ2-1; D may be TRBD2 (6 bases). Trimming removed 8 bases from V and 0 bases from J, with 14 bases in between. Germline V gene data show CDR1 as LNHDA and CDR2 as SQIVND (reference sequence). The length of the CDR3 is 15 residues. For the CDR3, the DNA is TGTGCCAGTGCGGGGCGGGGAGTCTCCTACAATGAGCAGTTCTTC. Protein sequence: CASAGRGVSYNEQFF.

The genes are TRBV16 and TRBJ2-1; D perhaps matches TRBD2 (6 bases). Germline-derived CDR1 and CDR2 are KGHSY and FQNENV. This CDR3 contains 14 residues. The V gene lost 6 bases and the J gene lost 6 bases, with 15 bases spanning the gap. CDR3 nucleotides: TGTGCCAGCAGTAGGTGGGAGGAGGTCAATGAGCAGTTCTTC. Amino acid sequence: CASSRWEEVNEQFF.

The chain links TRBV9 to TRBJ2-1; 11 bases line up with TRBD2. V trimming: 3 bases; J trimming: 0 bases; junction bases outside the gene matches: 5. The CDR3 length is 17 residues. The germline V gene has CDR1 SGDLS and CDR2 YYNGEE. In DNA, the CDR3 is TGTGCCAGCAGCGGACTAGCGGGAAAAAGCTCCTACAATGAGCAGTTCTTC. It specifies CASSGLAGKSSYNEQFF. The entire variable domain, with the rest obtained from reference TRBV9 and TRBJ2-1, is as follows: DSGVTQTPKHLITATGQRVTLRCSPRSGDLSVYWYQQSLDQGLQFLIQYYNGEERAKGNILERFSAQQFPDLHSELNLSSLELGDSALYFCASSGLAGKSSYNEQFFGPGTRLTVL.

V usage is TRBV19 and J usage is TRBJ2-2; 7 nucleotides match TRBD2. CDR3 length: 15 amino acids. V trimming: 6 bases; J trimming: 3 bases; junction bases outside the gene matches: 7. Looked up from germline, CDR1 is LNHDA and CDR2 is SQIVND (reference sequence). CDR3 nucleotides: TGTGCCAGTAGCCCTTCTAGCGGACACACCGGGGAGCTGTTTTTT. It translates to CASSPSSGHTGELFF. The full variable domain, in which reference TRBV19 and TRBJ2-2 provide the parts outside the CDR3, is DGGITQSPKYLFRKEGQNVTLSCEQNLNHDAMYWYRQDPGQGLRLIYYSQIVNDFQKGDIAEGYSVSREKKESFPLTVTSAQKNPTAFYLCASSPSSGHTGELFFGEGSRLTVL.

This sequence joins TRBV11-3 and TRBJ2-1; perhaps TRBD2 as D (6 bases). The germline V gene has CDR1 SGHNT and CDR2 YENEEA. The length of the CDR3 is 15 residues. Trimming cost V 5 bases and J 4 bases, with 15 bases left between them. As DNA, the CDR3 is TGTGCCAGCAGCCCTTCGGTTGCGGGATACAATGAGCAGTTCTTC. Its translation is CASSPSVAGYNEQFF.

The chain recombines TRBV10-3 with TRBJ1-3, with D possibly matching TRBD1 (5 bases). This CDR3 spans 14 amino acids. Trimming pared 3 bases from V and 4 bases from J, leaving 10 bases between. Germline CDR1 and CDR2: ENHRY and SYGVKD. CDR3 nucleotides: TGTGCCATCAGTGATACCAGGGCCGGAAACACCATATATTTT. Translated, it gives CAISDTRAGNTIYF.

The genes are TRBV2 and TRBJ2-5, with 7 bases fitting TRBD2. V lost 6 bases and J lost 2; bases outside the gene matches: 3. Per the germline V gene, CDR1 is SNHLY and CDR2 is FYNNEI. This CDR3 contains 13 residues. CDR3 sequence reads: CASRDSGQETQYF. Written as DNA, the CDR3 is TGTGCCAGCAGGGATAGCGGGCAAGAGACCCAGTACTTC.

The chain recombines TRBV18 with TRBJ2-3; 10 bases match TRBD2. V shed 5 bases and J 2 bases; nucleotides not matched to a gene: 7. The germline V gene encodes CDR1 KGHSH and CDR2 LQKENI. This CDR3 contains 16 residues. The CDR3, as DNA: TGTGCCAGCTCAGAAACTAGCGGGAAGAACACAGATACGCAGTATTTT. Encoded protein: CASSETSGKNTDTQYF.

The sample holds a few counts of this clone. The chain uses TRBV7-8 and TRBJ1-1; D gene unclear. The CDR3 loop spans 15 amino acids. The V end lost 1 base, the J end lost 2 bases, and 11 bases lay between the germline ends. Germline CDR1 SGHVS, CDR2 FQNEAQ. CDR3 loop: CASSLVEGINTEAFF. In nucleotides, the CDR3 is TGTGCCAGCAGCTTAGTGGAGGGAATCAACACTGAAGCTTTCTTT. The full variable domain, its missing parts supplied by reference TRBV7-8 and TRBJ1-1, is GAGVSQSPRYKVAKRGQDVALRCDPISGHVSLFWYQQALGQGPEFLTYFQNEAQLDKSGLPSDRFFAERPEGSVSTLKIQRTQQEDSAVYLCASSLVEGINTEAFFGQGTRLTVV.

The chain is built from TRBV2 and TRBJ1-1; 9 nucleotides line up with TRBD1. The germline V gene encodes CDR1 SNHLY and CDR2 FYNNEI. The CDR3 length is 15 residues. Unmatched junction bases numbered 8, after V lost 5 bases and J lost 4 bases. The CDR3 protein is CASSTTGGVGTEAFF. DNA of the CDR3: TGTGCCAGCAGTACTACAGGGGGCGTTGGCACTGAAGCTTTCTTT.

The J gene is TRBJ2-1, the V gene TRBV5-1, with 7 nucleotides matching TRBD2. CDR3 length equals 13 residues. J gave up 7 bases and V 7 bases, and 8 bases lay outside the gene matches. Germline loops: CDR1 SGHRS, CDR2 YFSETQ. The CDR3 DNA reads as TGCGCCAGCGCCGGCGCTAGCGGAAATGAGCAGTTCTTC. It is translated as CASAGASGNEQFF.

The chain uses TRBV7-2 and TRBJ2-2; D is uncertain. The V end lost 2 bases, the J end lost 0 bases, and 7 bases lay between the germline ends. CDR3 length equals 15 residues. Germline CDR1 SGHTA, CDR2 FQGNSA. This chain's CDR3 is CASSLRSSNTGELFF. The CDR3 nucleotides read TGTGCCAGCAGCTTACGTAGTTCGAACACCGGGGAGCTGTTTTTT.